Shown below are 16 T cell receptor beta chains from a single sample sequenced in a study of T cells in Graves' hyperthyroidism and ophthalmopathy. Amplification yielded TCR beta CDR3 regions, with RNA transcripts as the source. With the HTBI primer set, the TCR CDR3 went through a first round of RT-PCR. TCRdb re-derived calls from the multiplex PCR reads in MiXCR, one entry per CDR3 protein. The sample holds roughly 710,000 distinct CDR3 sequences, under 45% seen once. The sample comprised blood. The receptors here all came from a woman aged 40 to 50 with Graves' hyperthyroidism.

In regard to this clonotype: The conserved closing phenylalanine or tryptophan is absent in this CDR3, likely reflecting a read error. The genes are TRBV6-5 and TRBJ1-1; the D gene is possibly TRBD1 (6 bases). CDR1 and CDR2 from the germline V gene are MNHEY and SVGAGI. Trimming removed 2 bases at V and 3 bases at J, with 10 bases between. The CDR3 totals 14 residues. CDR3 coding DNA: TGTGCCAGCAGTTACGCAGGGGTAGACACTGAAGCTTTCTGT. It encodes CASSYAGVDTEAFC.

There are many counts of this clonotype. The chain is built from TRBV20-1 and TRBJ2-7; a possible D gene is TRBD2 (6 bases). The CDR3 extends over 16 amino acids. Between the trimmed V and J ends, which lost 0 bases and 2 bases, there was a span of 17 bases. Germline V gene sequence: CDR1 DFQATT, CDR2 SNEGSKA (reference sequence). This chain's CDR3 is CSAREGGLAAPYEQYF. The CDR3, as DNA: TGCAGTGCTAGAGAGGGTGGTTTAGCGGCACCCTACGAGCAGTACTTC.

The rearrangement joins TRBV6-5 to TRBJ2-5; the D gene is possibly TRBD2 (5 bases). V was trimmed by 7 bases and J by 3 bases, leaving 12 bases between them. The germline CDR1 and CDR2 sequences are MNHEY and SVGAGI. The CDR3 has 13 amino acids. CDR3 nucleotide sequence: TGTGCCAGCATGAGGGCGGTAAAAGAGACCCAGTACTTC. This encodes CASMRAVKETQYF.

Only a few counts were recorded for this clonotype. This chain connects TRBV29-1 to TRBJ2-7; D gene ambiguous. This CDR3 comprises 13 residues. In germline, CDR1 is SQVTM, CDR2 ANQGSEA. Trimming stripped 6 bases from V and 3 bases from J, with 15 bases between. The CDR3 region has the DNA TGCAGCGTCCGGTCCCCTAAGGACTACGAGCAGTACTTC. Translating it yields CSVRSPKDYEQYF.

This clonotype was found a few times. V usage is TRBV12-3 or TRBV12-4 and J usage is TRBJ1-5, with TRBD1 as a possible D gene (5 bases). The CDR3 covers 18 residues. V lost 5 bases and J 4 bases, leaving 24 bases between the germline ends. The CDR3 spells CASSEALRGRVRNQPQHF. The CDR3, as DNA: TGTGCCAGCAGTGAAGCGTTAAGGGGTCGGGTGAGGAATCAGCCCCAGCATTTT.

Points on this clonotype: The junction differs from germline at one of its ends, possibly a read error. The rearrangement links TRBV5-1 to TRBJ2-5; D is unresolved. CDR1 is SGHRS and CDR2 is YFSETQ in the germline V gene. This CDR3 has 13 amino acids. DNA of the CDR3: TGTGCCGGCAGCTTGAGACCTCAAGAGACCCAGTACTTC. This gives the protein CAGSLRPQETQYF. Drawing the rest from reference TRBV5-1 and TRBJ2-5, the complete variable domain is KAGVTQTPRYLIKTRGQQVTLSCSPISGHRSVSWYQQTPGQGLQFLFEYFSETQRNKGNFPGRFSGRQFSNSRSEMNVSTLELGDSALYLCAGSLRPQETQYFGPGTRLLVL.

The CDR3 region has the DNA TGTGCCAGCAGTCGAGGGGACTCTGAGACCCAGTACTTC. Translated: CASSRGDSETQYF. The genes are TRBV28 and TRBJ2-5; possibly TRBD2 for D (6 bases). Germline V gene data show CDR1 as MDHEN and CDR2 as SYDVKM. V was cut by 5 bases and J by 5 bases, with 12 bases left in between. The CDR3 runs to 13 residues. The full variable domain, completed using reference TRBV28 and TRBJ2-5, is DVKVTQSSRYLVKRTGEKVFLECVQDMDHENMFWYRQDPGLGLRLIYFSYDVKMKEKGDIPEGYSVSREKKERFSLILESASTNQTSMYLCASSRGDSETQYFGPGTRLLVL.

This clonotype has a count of ten or more. J is TRBJ1-5 and V is TRBV19; D not resolved. V dropped 1 base and J dropped 5 bases, with 6 bases sitting between them. The CDR3 contains 13 residues. Germline lookup yields CDR1 LNHDA and CDR2 SQIVND (reference sequence). The chain's CDR3 is CASSIGPDQPQHF. The CDR3 region has the DNA TGTGCCAGTAGTATAGGGCCAGATCAGCCCCAGCATTTT.

The table lists this clonotype with many counts. CDR3 region: CASSLLGGSEAFF. The CDR3 coding sequence is TGTGCCAGCAGCTTACTCGGGGGAAGTGAAGCTTTCTTT. The chain joins TRBV7-3 to TRBJ1-1; weak D call: TRBD1 (5 bases). The CDR3 is 13 residues long. Trimming pared 2 bases from V and 7 bases from J, leaving 11 bases between. The V gene's germline CDR1 is SGHTA and CDR2 FQGTGA.

The CDR3 sequence is CAIHVPSGAANYGYTF. CDR3 DNA: TGTGCCATCCATGTTCCTTCAGGGGCAGCTAACTATGGCTACACCTTC. The chain uses TRBV28 and TRBJ1-2, with D possibly matching TRBD1 (6 bases). Trimming cost V 10 bases and J 0 bases, with 21 bases left between them. Germline V gene sequence: CDR1 MDHEN, CDR2 SYDVKM. The CDR3 runs 16 residues.

On this clonotype itself: A much larger clone lies one base from this, so it may be a read error. The chain's CDR3 is CASSETGNTGAFF. For the CDR3, the DNA is TGTGCCAGCAGCGAGACGGGGAACACTGGAGCTTTCTTT. The V gene is TRBV2, the J gene TRBJ1-1; unclear D gene. Germline-derived CDR1 and CDR2 are SNHLY and FYNNEI. The length of the CDR3 is 13 residues.

The V gene is TRBV20-1, the J gene TRBJ1-1; 7 bases are a match to TRBD1. This CDR3 spans 15 amino acids. CDR1 DFQATT and CDR2 SNEGSKA come from the germline V gene (reference sequence). With 4 bases clipped from V and 4 bases from J, the junction kept 12 bases outside the gene matches. The CDR3 loop is CSATPGQGDSTEAFF. For the CDR3, the DNA is TGCAGTGCTACCCCCGGGCAGGGGGACAGCACTGAAGCTTTCTTT.

The table lists this clonotype with many counts. This rearrangement joins TRBV14 to TRBJ2-7; D call uncertain. The CDR3 totals 14 residues. Trimming removed 1 base from V and 1 base from J, with 8 bases in between. Germline CDR1 is SGHDN and CDR2 is FVKESK. The CDR3 DNA is TGTGCCAGCAGCCAAGTTTGGGGATCCTACGAGCAGTACTTC. This codes for CASSQVWGSYEQYF.

This rearrangement joins TRBV7-9 to TRBJ1-6; a possible D gene is TRBD1 (6 bases). Germline V gene data show CDR1 as SEHNR and CDR2 as FQNEAQ (reference sequence). The CDR3 has 15 amino acids. V dropped 3 bases and J dropped 10 bases, with 16 bases sitting between them. In nucleotides, the CDR3 is TGTGCCAGCAGCTTTGGTCAGGGGAGTAGGTCACCCCTCCACTTT. Protein product: CASSFGQGSRSPLHF.

At least ten counts were recorded for this clonotype. The gene calls are TRBV12-3 or TRBV12-4 and TRBJ2-7; possibly TRBD1 for D (6 bases). The CDR3 covers 12 residues. The ends were cut back, 3 bases at V and 8 bases at J, with 11 bases in the middle. The CDR3 is CASSFPGQKQYF. CDR3 DNA sequence: TGTGCCAGCAGTTTTCCAGGACAGAAGCAGTACTTC.

A note on this clonotype: One end of the junction fails to match germline, which may point to a read error. The chain is built from TRBV6-5 and TRBJ1-2, with D possibly being TRBD1 (5 bases). This CDR3 has 14 residues. The V gene's germline CDR1 is MNHEY and CDR2 SVGAGI. CDR3 DNA sequence: TGTGCCATCAGTTACTCTTCCAGGGACTATGGCTACACCTTC. This encodes CAISYSSRDYGYTF.